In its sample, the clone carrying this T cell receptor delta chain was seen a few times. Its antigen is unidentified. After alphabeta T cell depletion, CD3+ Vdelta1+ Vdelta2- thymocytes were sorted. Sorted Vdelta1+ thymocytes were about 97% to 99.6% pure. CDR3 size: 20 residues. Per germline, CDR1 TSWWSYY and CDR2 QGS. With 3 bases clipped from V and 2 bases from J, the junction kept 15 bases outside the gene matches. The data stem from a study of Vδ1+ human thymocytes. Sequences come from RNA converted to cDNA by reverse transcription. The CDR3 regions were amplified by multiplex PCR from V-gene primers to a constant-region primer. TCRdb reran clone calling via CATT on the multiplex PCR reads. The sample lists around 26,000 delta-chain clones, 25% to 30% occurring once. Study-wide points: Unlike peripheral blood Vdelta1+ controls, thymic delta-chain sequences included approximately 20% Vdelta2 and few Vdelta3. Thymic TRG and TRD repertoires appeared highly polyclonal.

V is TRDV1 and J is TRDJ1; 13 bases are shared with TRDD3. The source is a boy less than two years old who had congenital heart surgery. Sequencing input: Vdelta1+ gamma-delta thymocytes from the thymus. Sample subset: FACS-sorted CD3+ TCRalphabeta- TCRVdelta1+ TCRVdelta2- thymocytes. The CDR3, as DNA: TGTGCTCTTGGGGACTCCCGCCTCCCGTACTGGGGGATACGGACCGATAAACTCATCTTT. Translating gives CALGDSRLPYWGIRTDKLIF.